The following is a TCR beta chain sequence with its context. The sample belongs to a study of blood T cell repertoires in COVID-19. Looked up from germline, CDR1 is MRHNA and CDR2 is SNTAGT. The length of the CDR3 is 13 residues. V lost 0 bases to trimming and J lost 5 bases, with 4 bases between them. The method was immunoSEQ multiplex PCR; TCRdb's version includes in-frame clones alone and lacks a portion of them. Of some 200,000 clones in the sample, more than 80% are singletons; the top ten hold about 1.3%. The receptor's source is a woman in her 30s with COVID-19, enrolled during active disease. Specimen: peripheral blood. This chain uses TRBV6-4 with TRBJ2-2; D call uncertain. CDR3 DNA: TGTGCCAGCAGTGACTCTTCTACCGGGGAGCTGTTTTTT. Translated: CASSDSSTGELFF.